Presented here are 19 T cell receptor beta chains from one specimen sequenced in a study of monozygotic twins with inflammatory bowel disease. TCRdb re-called the 5' RACE reads; one entry per CDR3 protein, DNA not given. The sample includes a few hundred thousand distinct CDR3 sequences. The source material was blood. All receptors derive from a human donor with ulcerative colitis or Crohn's disease, or a healthy co-twin of an affected twin (not recorded which).

The chain is built from TRBV7-3 and TRBJ2-1; TCRdb returns TRBD1, unconfirmable since there is no DNA. The V gene's germline CDR1 is SGHTA and CDR2 FQGTGA. The CDR3 spans 20 residues. The CDR3 loop reads CASSLSTGITLSPSYNEQFF.

The J gene is TRBJ2-7, the V gene TRBV7-2; TCRdb lists TRBD1, though no DNA is available to test this call. CDR3 length: 13 amino acids. From germline, CDR1 is SGHTA and CDR2 FQGNSA. The CDR3 protein is CASSPPVTYEQYF.

This chain joins TRBV20-1 and TRBJ2-5; the TCRdb call, TRBD1, lacks DNA for checking. Germline V gene sequence: CDR1 DFQATT, CDR2 SNEGSKA (reference sequence). The CDR3 consists of 16 residues. This CDR3 reads CSARNIRDRGRETQYF.

The chain joins TRBV19 to TRBJ1-5. From germline, CDR1 is LNHDA and CDR2 SQIVND (reference sequence). The CDR3 extends over 12 amino acids. This chain's CDR3 is CASSIVGQPQHF.

The rearrangement joins TRBV7-9 to TRBJ2-7; TCRdb reports TRBD1, a call that lacks DNA to check it against. This CDR3 is 16 amino acids long. CDR1 and CDR2 from the germline V gene are SEHNR and FQNEAQ (reference sequence). CDR3 sequence: CASSPLRQDLSYEQYF.

The V gene is TRBV5-1, the J gene TRBJ2-7; the D gene TCRdb calls, TRBD1, cannot be checked with no DNA. CDR3 length: 13 amino acids. Germline CDR1 SGHRS, CDR2 YFSETQ. CDR3 protein: CASRVGTTYEQYF.

This chain joins TRBV6-5 and TRBJ2-7; no DNA is available, so the TRBD1 call from TCRdb remains unchecked. The CDR3 loop spans 13 amino acids. CDR1 is MNHEY, CDR2 SVGAGI, per germline. CDR3 residues: CASSRQGTGEQYF.

The chain is built from TRBV20-1 and TRBJ2-1; TCRdb lists TRBD2, though no DNA is available to test this call. CDR3 size: 13 residues. Germline CDR1 DFQATT, CDR2 SNEGSKA (reference sequence). The chain's CDR3 is CSHSGSSYNEQFF.

The gene calls are TRBV7-2 and TRBJ1-1; TCRdb's D call of TRBD1 is untestable without DNA. The V gene's germline CDR1 is SGHTA and CDR2 FQGNSA. This CDR3 is 13 amino acids long. CDR3: CASSLARGSEAFF.

The rearrangement uses TRBV4-2 and TRBJ2-3; no DNA is available, so the TRBD2 call from TCRdb remains unchecked. This CDR3 spans 16 amino acids. CDR1 is LGHNA and CDR2 is YNFKEQ in the germline V gene. This chain's CDR3 is CTSSQGWAGAKDTQYF.

V is TRBV5-1 and J is TRBJ2-3; no DNA is available, so the TRBD1 call from TCRdb remains unchecked. The CDR3 is 15 residues long. Germline assignment: CDR1 SGHRS and CDR2 YFSETQ. This CDR3 reads CASSLGQGSTDTQYF.

The rearrangement joins TRBV21-1 to TRBJ1-5; the TRBD1 assignment by TCRdb is unverifiable without DNA. TRBV21-1 is classified as a pseudogene. This CDR3 has 16 amino acids. The CDR3 sequence: CASTPRAEQGGQPQHF.

J is TRBJ2-1 and V is TRBV5-1; TCRdb's assignment of TRBD1 cannot be checked, as there is no DNA. The CDR3 totals 13 residues. The germline gives CDR1 SGHRS, CDR2 YFSETQ. The CDR3 loop is CASSLVQGNEQFF.

This chain links TRBV29-1 with TRBJ1-3; there is no DNA to check the TCRdb D call of TRBD1. The germline V gene encodes CDR1 SQVTM and CDR2 ANQGSEA. The CDR3 runs to 14 residues. The CDR3 loop reads CSVEDHGQLNTIYF.

This rearrangement joins TRBV19 to TRBJ2-1; the TCRdb call, TRBD2, lacks DNA for checking. The CDR3 runs to 14 residues. Germline V CDR1 and CDR2: LNHDA, SQIVND (reference sequence). The CDR3 loop reads CASWRGSGYNEQFF.

This chain connects TRBV7-2 to TRBJ2-5; checking the TCRdb D call of TRBD2 is not possible without DNA. The CDR3 consists of 15 residues. Looked up from germline, CDR1 is SGHTA and CDR2 is FQGNSA. The CDR3 protein is CASSLVGTSAETQYF. The whole variable domain, remainder taken from reference TRBV7-2 and TRBJ2-5, is GAGVSQSPSNKVTEKGKDVELRCDPISGHTALYWYRQSLGQGLEFLIYFQGNSAPDKSGLPSDRFSAERTGGSVSTLTIQRTQQEDSAVYLCASSLVGTSAETQYFGPGTRLLVL.

The rearrangement uses TRBV10-2 and TRBJ2-3; TCRdb's D call of TRBD2 is untestable without DNA. The CDR3 has 14 residues. Germline V CDR1 and CDR2: WSHSY, SAAADI. CDR3 sequence: CASTEAGRTDTQYF.

This chain uses TRBV10-3 with TRBJ2-5; the D gene TCRdb calls, TRBD1, cannot be checked with no DNA. Germline V gene sequence: CDR1 ENHRY, CDR2 SYGVKD. This CDR3 spans 14 amino acids. This chain's CDR3 is CAISERLGEETQYF.

The V call is TRBV4-1, the J call TRBJ2-7. Germline V gene data show CDR1 as MGHRA and CDR2 as YSYEKL. The CDR3 spans 17 residues. The CDR3 protein is CASSQEGSTFGSYEQYF.